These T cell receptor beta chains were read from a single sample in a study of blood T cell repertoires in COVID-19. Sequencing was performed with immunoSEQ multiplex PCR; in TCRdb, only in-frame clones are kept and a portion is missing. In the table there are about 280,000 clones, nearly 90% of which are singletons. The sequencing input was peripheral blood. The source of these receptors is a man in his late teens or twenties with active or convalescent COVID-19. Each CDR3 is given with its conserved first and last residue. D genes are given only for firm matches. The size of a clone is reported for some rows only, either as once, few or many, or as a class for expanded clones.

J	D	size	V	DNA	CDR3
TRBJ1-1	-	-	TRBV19	TGTGCCACGACCAGGGCTTGGGACACTGAAGCTTTCTTT	CATTRAWDTEAFF
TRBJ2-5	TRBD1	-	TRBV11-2	TGTGCCAGCAGCTTAGTCCCGGGGACAGGGGGACGGGAGACCCAGTACTTC	CASSLVPGTGGRETQYF
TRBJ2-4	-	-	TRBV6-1	TGTGCCAGCAGTGACAGGGGTCGAGCCAAAAACATTCAGTACTTC	CASSDRGRAKNIQYF
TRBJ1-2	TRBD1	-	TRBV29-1	TGCAGCGTTGGTGGAGGACAGGGGAATGGCTACACCTTC	CSVGGGQGNGYTF
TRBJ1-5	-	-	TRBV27	TGTGCCAGCAGTTTCGCGACAGATCAGCCCCAGCATTTT	CASSFATDQPQHF
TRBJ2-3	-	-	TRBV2	TGTGCCAGCAGTCGCTCGAGAGATACGCAGTATTTT	CASSRSRDTQYF
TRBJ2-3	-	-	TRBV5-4	TGTGCCAGCAGCCAAAACTCAGGACTCGGCACAGATACGCAGTATTTT	CASSQNSGLGTDTQYF
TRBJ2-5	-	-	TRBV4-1	TGCGCCAGCAGCCAGCCACCTTTACAACTCAGGGTAGGGGGAGAGACCCAGTACTTC	CASSQPPLQLRVGGETQYF
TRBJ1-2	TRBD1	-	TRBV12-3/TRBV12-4	TGTGCCAGCAGTATCACAGGGGTCGGCTACACCTTC	CASSITGVGYTF
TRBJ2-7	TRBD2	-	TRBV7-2	TGTGCCAGCAGCTTAGTGAAAGCGGGGGACTACGAGCAGTACTTC	CASSLVKAGDYEQYF
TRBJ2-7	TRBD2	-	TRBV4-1	TGCGCCAGCAGCCAAGATCTAGCGGGGGGCTTCGAGCAGTACTTC	CASSQDLAGGFEQYF
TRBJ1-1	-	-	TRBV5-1	TGCGCCAGCAGCTTGGGGTGGGGAGATACCACTGAAGCTTTCTTT	CASSLGWGDTTEAFF
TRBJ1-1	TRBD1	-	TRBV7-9	TGTGCCAGCAGCTTATGGGACAGGGTTGGGGAAGCTTTCTTT	CASSLWDRVGEAFF
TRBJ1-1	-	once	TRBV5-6	TGTGCCAGCAGCTTGGTCAGGGGCACTGAAGCTTTCTTT	CASSLVRGTEAFF
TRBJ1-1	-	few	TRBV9	TGTGCCAGCAGCGTAGAAAGTCTCCCGCGGGGGGCTGAAGCTTTCTTT	CASSVESLPRGAEAFF
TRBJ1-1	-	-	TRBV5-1	TGCGCCAGCAGCTTCGATATCGGGGGCACTGAAGCTTTCTTT	CASSFDIGGTEAFF
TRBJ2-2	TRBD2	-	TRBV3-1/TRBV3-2	TGTGCCAGCAGCCCACCTCCGGGACTAGGGACCGGGGAGCTGTTTTTT	CASSPPPGLGTGELFF
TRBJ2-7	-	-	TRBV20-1	TGCAGTGCTAGTTATCGTCCCCGGGACACTTCCTCCTACGAGCAGTACTTC	CSASYRPRDTSSYEQYF
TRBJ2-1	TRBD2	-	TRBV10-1	TGCGCCAGCAGTGAGTCGAGTAGCGGGGGGTCCTACAATGAGCAGTTCTTC	CASSESSSGGSYNEQFF
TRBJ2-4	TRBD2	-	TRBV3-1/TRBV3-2	TGTGCCAGCAGCCGGCTAGCGGGGGAAAACATTCAGTACTTC	CASSRLAGENIQYF
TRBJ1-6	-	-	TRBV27	TGTGCCAGCAGTTTATATGGGGGCTCGGGCTCACCCCTCCACTTT	CASSLYGGSGSPLHF
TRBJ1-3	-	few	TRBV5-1	TGCGCCAGCAGCTTGGGGGGAGGAATAAGCTCTGGAAACACCATATATTTT	CASSLGGGISSGNTIYF
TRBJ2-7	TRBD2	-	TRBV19	TGTGCCAGTAGTGCAGGACTAGCGGGGGGCCTCTACGAGCAGTACTTC	CASSAGLAGGLYEQYF